This T cell receptor (beta chain) came from a study of blood T cell repertoires in COVID-19. For the study at large: The United States, Italy and Spain were the sources of the acute and convalescent COVID-19 samples. PBMCs, B-cell-depleted T cells, or T cells provided the cDNA or gDNA that made up the material.

In the original workflow: Reference gene primers were amplified, and this amplification served to estimate nucleated cell counts. Profiled with immunoSEQ multiplex PCR; TCRdb holds only in-frame clones, not every one. The V and J calls and the clone size are those of that table, but D and trimming were determined from the DNA. Of about 260,000 clones detected, around 90% appear once; the ten largest clones hold approximately 4%. CDR1 is SGDLS and CDR2 is YYNGEE in the germline V gene. V gave up 5 bases and J gave up 8 bases, with 13 bases separating them. This CDR3 contains 12 residues. The sequenced sample consisted of peripheral blood. This clonotype originated in a woman aged 40 to 49 with acute or convalescent COVID-19. The rearrangement links TRBV9 to TRBJ1-2; D gene uncertain. The CDR3 reads CASRRTAGGYTF. The CDR3 bases are TGTGCCAGCAGACGAACCGCGGGGGGCTACACCTTC. Full variable domain (rest looked up from reference TRBV9 and TRBJ1-2): DSGVTQTPKHLITATGQRVTLRCSPRSGDLSVYWYQQSLDQGLQFLIQYYNGEERAKGNILERFSAQQFPDLHSELNLSSLELGDSALYFCASRRTAGGYTFGSGTRLTVV.